This TCR beta chain was captured by sequencing in a study of OX40 agonist ivuxolimab in advanced cancers. On the study more broadly: One patient with hepatocellular carcinoma and two with cutaneous melanoma, three in all, had partial responses.

This clone was detected only a few times. Sequencing was performed with immunoSEQ multiplex PCR; in TCRdb, only in-frame clones are kept and a portion is missing. Found here are around 23,000 clones, more than 80% of them singletons; the top ten hold roughly 23%. Germline CDR1 is SGHVS and CDR2 is FNYEAQ. This CDR3 region has 18 residues. With 2 bases removed from V and 0 bases from J, the gap between germline ends came to 18 bases. Sequencing used CD4+ or CD8+ T cells sorted from blood, obtained in a trial of the OX40 agonist ivuxolimab. The J gene is TRBJ2-3, the V gene TRBV7-6; D perhaps matches TRBD1 (5 bases). The receptor was isolated from an adult with an advanced solid tumor such as melanoma, head and neck, liver or kidney cancer. The chain's CDR3 is CASSLFVRSPGSTDTQYF. CDR3 nucleotides: TGTGCCAGCAGCTTATTTGTACGCTCGCCAGGGAGCACAGATACGCAGTATTTT.